The rows below give T cell receptor beta chains drawn from one sample of a study of immune evolution from preneoplasia to lung adenocarcinoma. Generated by immunoSEQ multiplex PCR, the TCRdb table keeps only in-frame clones and is missing some. Of some 15,000 clones listed, approximately 85% are singletons. The sample was FFPE lung adenocarcinoma in situ tissue. The source of these receptors is a donor aged 70 or older with lung adenocarcinoma. Both conserved end residues are part of each CDR3. A D gene is named only where the DNA matches it firmly. Size is omitted from some rows. Given values are once, few, many or a class for expanded clones.

abundance	d_gene	v_gene	j_gene	CDR3aa	CDR3nt
NA	NA	TRBV6-1	TRBJ2-5	CASSEARLSTQYF	TGTGCCAGCAGTGAAGCCAGGTTGTCGACCCAGTACTTC
NA	TRBD2	TRBV19	TRBJ2-7	CASSIASGADEQYF	TGTGCCAGTAGTATCGCTAGCGGGGCCGACGAGCAGTACTTC
NA	TRBD1	TRBV7-2	TRBJ1-2	CASSGQGYGYTF	TGTGCCAGCAGCGGACAGGGCTATGGCTACACCTTC
NA	NA	TRBV4-1	TRBJ2-3	CASSQRAFPVPPDTQYF	TGCGCCAGCAGCCAAAGGGCTTTTCCCGTTCCCCCAGATACGCAGTATTTT
NA	TRBD1	TRBV5-4	TRBJ2-1	CASSRTGIGNEQFF	TGTGCCAGCAGCAGGACAGGGATCGGCAATGAGCAGTTCTTC
NA	NA	TRBV6-6	TRBJ2-6	CASSYEAAFGANVLTF	TGTGCCAGCAGTTACGAGGCCGCCTTTGGGGCCAACGTCCTGACTTTC
NA	NA	TRBV6-1	TRBJ1-5	CASSEANQDGPQHF	TGTGCCAGCAGTGAAGCTAACCAAGACGGGCCCCAGCATTTT
NA	NA	TRBV28	TRBJ2-7	CASSEGSEQYF	TGTGCCAGCAGCGAGGGAAGCGAGCAGTACTTC
once	NA	TRBV30	TRBJ1-2	CAWSVRGAGGGSSPNYGYTF	TGTGCCTGGAGTGTACGAGGGGCCGGTGGGGGCTCCTCCCCTAACTATGGCTACACCTTC
NA	NA	TRBV5-4	TRBJ1-4	CASSLGDANEKLFF	TGTGCCAGCAGCTTGGGGGACGCTAATGAAAAACTGTTTTTT
once	TRBD1	TRBV27	TRBJ1-1	CASSLRGHTEAFF	TGTGCCAGCAGTTTAAGGGGGCACACTGAAGCTTTCTTT
NA	NA	TRBV20-1	TRBJ1-1	CSARDMAEAFF	TGCAGTGCTAGAGATATGGCTGAAGCTTTCTTT
NA	NA	TRBV2	TRBJ1-5	CASNQRGSHQPQHF	TGTGCCAGCAATCAACGGGGCAGCCATCAGCCCCAGCATTTT
NA	NA	TRBV7-6	TRBJ1-4	CASSRDVLATNEKLFF	TGTGCCAGCAGCCGCGATGTGCTAGCAACTAATGAAAAACTGTTTTTT
NA	NA	TRBV9	TRBJ1-3	CASSEFGGDSGNTIYF	TGTGCCAGCAGCGAGTTCGGGGGGGACTCTGGAAACACCATATATTTT
NA	NA	TRBV28	TRBJ1-1	CASSFETPTEAFF	TGTGCCAGCAGTTTTGAGACTCCTACTGAAGCTTTCTTT
NA	NA	TRBV18	TRBJ1-4	CASSQLLGEKLFF	TGTGCCAGCTCACAGCTGCTGGGAGAAAAACTGTTTTTT
NA	TRBD1	TRBV7-3	TRBJ2-1	CASSFAGGTYNEQFF	TGTGCCAGCAGCTTCGCAGGGGGCACCTACAATGAGCAGTTCTTC
NA	TRBD1	TRBV19	TRBJ1-4	CASSIQGGEEKLFF	TGTGCCAGTAGTATCCAGGGGGGTGAGGAAAAACTGTTTTTT
NA	NA	TRBV30	TRBJ1-4	CAWSVVGLKEKLFF	TGTGCCTGGAGTGTAGTGGGGCTTAAGGAAAAACTGTTTTTT
NA	TRBD1	TRBV6-6	TRBJ1-2	CASSTDRGYGYTF	TGTGCCAGCAGTACGGACAGGGGGTACGGCTACACCTTC
NA	TRBD2	TRBV14	TRBJ2-1	CASSLLAGSYNEQFF	TGTGCCAGCAGCCTCCTAGCGGGCTCCTACAATGAGCAGTTCTTC
NA	NA	TRBV28	TRBJ2-7	CASSNTLLEQYF	TGTGCCAGCAGTAATACGCTGCTCGAGCAGTACTTC
NA	TRBD1	TRBV7-8	TRBJ1-1	CASSPAPGQEAFF	TGTGCCAGCAGCCCGGCTCCGGGACAGGAAGCTTTCTTT
NA	NA	TRBV10-3	TRBJ2-1	CAISEAGASPYNEQFF	TGTGCCATCAGTGAGGCCGGGGCGTCTCCCTACAATGAGCAGTTCTTC
NA	NA	TRBV30	TRBJ1-1	CASERNTEAFF	TGTGCCTCTGAGAGGAACACTGAAGCTTTCTTT
NA	NA	TRBV19	TRBJ2-3	CASSIVGGADFTDTQYF	TGTGCCAGTAGTATAGTGGGGGGCGCAGATTTCACAGATACGCAGTATTTT